This record covers a single T cell receptor (beta chain). What it recognizes is unknown. Per the germline V gene, CDR1 is MNHEY and CDR2 is SVGAGI. V was trimmed by 5 bases and J by 8 bases, leaving 21 bases between them. This CDR3 spans 15 amino acids. Only in-frame clones appear in the TCRdb table, and some are missing; sequencing was by immunoSEQ multiplex PCR. The sample gives over 100,000 clones, roughly nine tenths of which show up once; approximately 4.7% is in the top ten. The sample comes from a study of T cell responses to AZD1222 COVID-19 vaccine. Whole-study findings and limits: Repertoires were obtained solely post-peak T cell response. Clonal diversity was possibly underestimated, and the donors were mostly white British, with more females. After two AZD1222 doses, spike-specific TCR breadth and depth rose versus day 0.

The TCR sequence derives from an adult in good health. The chain carries TRBV6-5 and TRBJ1-2, with a weak D call TRBD1 (6 bases). The source was peripheral blood, collected on day 0 of AZD1222 vaccination. The CDR3 nucleotides read TGTGCCAGCAGTAGGGGGGCAGGAGGTTACGGCGGCTACACCTTC. This codes for CASSRGAGGYGGYTF.